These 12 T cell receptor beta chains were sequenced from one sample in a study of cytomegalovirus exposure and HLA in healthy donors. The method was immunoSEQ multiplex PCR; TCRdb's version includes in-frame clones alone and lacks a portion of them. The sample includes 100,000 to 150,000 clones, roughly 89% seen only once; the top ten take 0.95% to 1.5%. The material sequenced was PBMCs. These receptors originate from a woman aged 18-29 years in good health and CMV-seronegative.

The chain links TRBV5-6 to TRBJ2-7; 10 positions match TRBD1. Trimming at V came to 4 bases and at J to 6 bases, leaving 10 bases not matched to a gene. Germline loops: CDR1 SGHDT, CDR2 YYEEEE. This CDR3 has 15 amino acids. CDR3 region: CASSHGGGTGVEQYF. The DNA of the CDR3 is TGTGCCAGCAGCCATGGGGGTGGGACAGGGGTCGAGCAGTACTTC.

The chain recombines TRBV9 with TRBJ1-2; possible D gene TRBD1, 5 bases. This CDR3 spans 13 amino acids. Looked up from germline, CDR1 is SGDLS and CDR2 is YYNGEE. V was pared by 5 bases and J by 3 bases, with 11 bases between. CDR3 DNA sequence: TGTGCCAGCAGTCCCCAGGGTGACTATGGCTACACCTTC. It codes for CASSPQGDYGYTF. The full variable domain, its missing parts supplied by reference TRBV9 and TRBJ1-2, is DSGVTQTPKHLITATGQRVTLRCSPRSGDLSVYWYQQSLDQGLQFLIQYYNGEERAKGNILERFSAQQFPDLHSELNLSSLELGDSALYFCASSPQGDYGYTFGSGTRLTVV.

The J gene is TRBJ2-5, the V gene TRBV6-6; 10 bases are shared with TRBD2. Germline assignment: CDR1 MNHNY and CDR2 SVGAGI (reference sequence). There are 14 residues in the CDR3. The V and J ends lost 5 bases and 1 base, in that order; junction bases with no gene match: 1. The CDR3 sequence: CASSASGGQETQYF. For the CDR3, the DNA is TGTGCCAGCAGTGCTAGCGGGGGCCAAGAGACCCAGTACTTC.

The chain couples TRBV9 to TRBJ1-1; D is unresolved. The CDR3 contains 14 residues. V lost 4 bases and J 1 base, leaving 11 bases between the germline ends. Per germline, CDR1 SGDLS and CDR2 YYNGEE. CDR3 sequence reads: CASSQNVGNTEAFF. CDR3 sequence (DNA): TGTGCCAGCAGCCAAAATGTCGGGAACACTGAAGCTTTCTTT.

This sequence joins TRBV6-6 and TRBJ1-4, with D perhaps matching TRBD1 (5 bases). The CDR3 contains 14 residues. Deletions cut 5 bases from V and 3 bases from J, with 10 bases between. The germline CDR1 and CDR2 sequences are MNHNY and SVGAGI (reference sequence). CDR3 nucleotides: TGTGCCAGCAGTACCGGGACTCCTAATGAAAAACTGTTTTTT. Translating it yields CASSTGTPNEKLFF.

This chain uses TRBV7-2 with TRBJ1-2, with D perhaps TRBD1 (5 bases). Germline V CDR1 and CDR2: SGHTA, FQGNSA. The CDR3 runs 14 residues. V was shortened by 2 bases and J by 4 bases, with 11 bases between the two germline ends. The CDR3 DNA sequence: TGTGCCAGCAGCTTATTGACAGAATTCTATGGCTACACCTTC. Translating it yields CASSLLTEFYGYTF. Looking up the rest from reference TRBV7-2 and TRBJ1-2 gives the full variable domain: GAGVSQSPSNKVTEKGKDVELRCDPISGHTALYWYRQSLGQGLEFLIYFQGNSAPDKSGLPSDRFSAERTGGSVSTLTIQRTQQEDSAVYLCASSLLTEFYGYTFGSGTRLTVV.

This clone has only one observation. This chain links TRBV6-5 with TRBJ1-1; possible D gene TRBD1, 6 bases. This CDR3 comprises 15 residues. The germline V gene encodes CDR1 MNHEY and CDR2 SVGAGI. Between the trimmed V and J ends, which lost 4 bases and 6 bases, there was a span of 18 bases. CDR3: CASSSYEGGVSEAFF. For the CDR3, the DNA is TGTGCCAGCAGTTCGTATGAGGGGGGGGTTTCTGAAGCTTTCTTT.

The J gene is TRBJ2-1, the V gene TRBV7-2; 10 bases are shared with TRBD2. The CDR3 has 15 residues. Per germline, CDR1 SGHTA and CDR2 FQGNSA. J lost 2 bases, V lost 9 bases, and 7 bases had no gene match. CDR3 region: CASTKAGGPYNEQFF. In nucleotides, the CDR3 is TGTGCCAGTACTAAAGCGGGGGGGCCCTACAATGAGCAGTTCTTC.

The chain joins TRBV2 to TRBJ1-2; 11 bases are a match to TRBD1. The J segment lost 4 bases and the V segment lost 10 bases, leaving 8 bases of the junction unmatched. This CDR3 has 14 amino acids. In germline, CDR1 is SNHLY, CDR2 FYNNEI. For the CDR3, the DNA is TGTGCCATCCTAATGGACAGGGGGCCCTATGGCTACACCTTC. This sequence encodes CAILMDRGPYGYTF.

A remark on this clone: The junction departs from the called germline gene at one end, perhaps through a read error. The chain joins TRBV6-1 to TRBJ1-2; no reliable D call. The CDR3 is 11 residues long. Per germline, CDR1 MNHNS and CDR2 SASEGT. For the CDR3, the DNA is TGTGCCAGCAGGGACGGGGTTGGCCACACCTTC. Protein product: CASRDGVGHTF.

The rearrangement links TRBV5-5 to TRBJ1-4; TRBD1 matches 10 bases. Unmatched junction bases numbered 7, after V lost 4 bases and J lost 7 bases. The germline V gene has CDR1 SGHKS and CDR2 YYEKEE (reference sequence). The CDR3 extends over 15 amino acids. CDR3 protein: CASSPGQGEAEKLFF. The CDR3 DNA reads TGTGCCAGCAGCCCCGGACAGGGGGAGGCTGAAAAACTGTTTTTT.

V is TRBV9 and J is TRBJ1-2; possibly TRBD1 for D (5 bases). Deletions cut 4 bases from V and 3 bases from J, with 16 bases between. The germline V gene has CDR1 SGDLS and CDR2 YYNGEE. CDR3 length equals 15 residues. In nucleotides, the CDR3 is TGTGCCAGCAGCCCAAGGCAGGGATCATACTATGGCTACACCTTC. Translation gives CASSPRQGSYYGYTF.